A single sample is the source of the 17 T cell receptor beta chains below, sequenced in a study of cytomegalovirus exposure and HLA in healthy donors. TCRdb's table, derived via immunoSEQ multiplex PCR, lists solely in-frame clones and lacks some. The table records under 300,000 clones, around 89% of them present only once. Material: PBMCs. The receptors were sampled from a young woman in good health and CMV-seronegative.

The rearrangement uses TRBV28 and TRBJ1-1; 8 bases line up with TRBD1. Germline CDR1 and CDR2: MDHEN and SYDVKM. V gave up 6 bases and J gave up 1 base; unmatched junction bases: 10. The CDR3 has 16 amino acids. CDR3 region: CASSADREVWNTEAFF. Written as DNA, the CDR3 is TGTGCCAGCAGCGCGGACAGGGAAGTTTGGAACACTGAAGCTTTCTTT.

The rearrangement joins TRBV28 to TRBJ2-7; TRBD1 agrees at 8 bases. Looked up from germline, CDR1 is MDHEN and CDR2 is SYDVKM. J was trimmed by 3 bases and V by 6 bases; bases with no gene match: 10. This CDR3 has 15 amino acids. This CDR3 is CASSPGQGFVYEQYF. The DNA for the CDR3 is TGTGCCAGCAGCCCTGGACAGGGCTTCGTCTACGAGCAGTACTTC.

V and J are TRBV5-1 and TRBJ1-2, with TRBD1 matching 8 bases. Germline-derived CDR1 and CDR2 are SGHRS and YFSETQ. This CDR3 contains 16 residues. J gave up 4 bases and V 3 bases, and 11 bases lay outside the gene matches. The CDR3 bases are TGCGCCAGCAGCTCGAGGGATTGGACAGGGACCTATGGCTACACCTTC. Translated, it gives CASSSRDWTGTYGYTF.

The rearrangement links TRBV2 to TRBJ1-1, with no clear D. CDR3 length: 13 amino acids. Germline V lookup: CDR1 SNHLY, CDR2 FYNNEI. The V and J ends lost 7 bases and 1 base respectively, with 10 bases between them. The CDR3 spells CASTATGNTEAFF. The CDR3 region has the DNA TGTGCCAGCACGGCGACGGGGAACACTGAAGCTTTCTTT.

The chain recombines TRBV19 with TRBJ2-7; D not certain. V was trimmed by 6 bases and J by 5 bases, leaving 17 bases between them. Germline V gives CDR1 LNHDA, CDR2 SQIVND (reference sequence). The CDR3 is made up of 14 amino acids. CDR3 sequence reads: CASSTPPHPDEQYF. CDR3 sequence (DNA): TGTGCCAGTAGCACTCCCCCCCACCCGGACGAGCAGTACTTC.

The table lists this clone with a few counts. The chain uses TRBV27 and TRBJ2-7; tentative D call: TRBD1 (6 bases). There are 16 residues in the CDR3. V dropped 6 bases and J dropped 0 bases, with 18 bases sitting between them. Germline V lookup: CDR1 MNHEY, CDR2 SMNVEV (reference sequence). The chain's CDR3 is CASSLTQTGFSYEQYF. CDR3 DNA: TGTGCCAGCAGCTTGACCCAAACAGGGTTCTCCTACGAGCAGTACTTC.

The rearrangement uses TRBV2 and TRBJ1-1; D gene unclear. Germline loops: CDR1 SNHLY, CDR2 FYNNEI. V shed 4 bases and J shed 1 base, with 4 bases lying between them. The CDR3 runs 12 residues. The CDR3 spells CASSGANTEAFF. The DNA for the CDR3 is TGTGCCAGCAGTGGGGCGAACACTGAAGCTTTCTTT. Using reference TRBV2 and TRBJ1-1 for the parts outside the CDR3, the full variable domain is EPEVTQTPSHQVTQMGQEVILRCVPISNHLYFYWYRQILGQKVEFLVSFYNNEISEKSEIFDDQFSVERPDGSNFTLKIRSTKLEDSAMYFCASSGANTEAFFGQGTRLTVV.

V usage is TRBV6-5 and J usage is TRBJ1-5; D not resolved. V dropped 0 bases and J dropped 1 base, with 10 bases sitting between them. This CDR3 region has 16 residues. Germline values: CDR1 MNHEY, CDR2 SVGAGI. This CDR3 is CASSYSGQESNQPQHF. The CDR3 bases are TGTGCCAGCAGTTACTCAGGTCAGGAAAGCAATCAGCCCCAGCATTTT.

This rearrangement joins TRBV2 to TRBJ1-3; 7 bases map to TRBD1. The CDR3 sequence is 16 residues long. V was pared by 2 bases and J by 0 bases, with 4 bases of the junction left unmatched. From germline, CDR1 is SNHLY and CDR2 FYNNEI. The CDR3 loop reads CASSENRDSSGNTIYF. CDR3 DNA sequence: TGTGCCAGCAGTGAAAACCGGGACAGCTCTGGAAACACCATATATTTT.

This CDR3 is CASGLGGVNTEAFF. CDR3 nucleotides: TGTGCCAGCGGACTGGGAGGGGTGAACACTGAAGCTTTCTTT. The chain joins TRBV6-5 to TRBJ1-1, with D perhaps matching TRBD1 (5 bases). V was trimmed by 8 bases and J by 0 bases, leaving 13 bases between them. The germline gives CDR1 MNHEY, CDR2 SVGAGI. The CDR3 sequence is 14 residues long.

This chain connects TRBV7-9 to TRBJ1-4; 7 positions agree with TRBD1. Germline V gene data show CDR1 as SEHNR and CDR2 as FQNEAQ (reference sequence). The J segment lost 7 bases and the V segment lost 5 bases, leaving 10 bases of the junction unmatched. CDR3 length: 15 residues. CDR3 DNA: TGTGCCAGCAGCCTTTTTAGTGCAGGGGGTGAAAAACTGTTTTTT. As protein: CASSLFSAGGEKLFF.

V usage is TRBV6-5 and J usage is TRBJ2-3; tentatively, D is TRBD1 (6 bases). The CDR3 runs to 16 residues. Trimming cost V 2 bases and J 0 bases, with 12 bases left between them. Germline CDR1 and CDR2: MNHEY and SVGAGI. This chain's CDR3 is CASSYQGTWSTDTQYF. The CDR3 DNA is TGTGCCAGCAGTTACCAGGGGACATGGAGCACAGATACGCAGTATTTT.

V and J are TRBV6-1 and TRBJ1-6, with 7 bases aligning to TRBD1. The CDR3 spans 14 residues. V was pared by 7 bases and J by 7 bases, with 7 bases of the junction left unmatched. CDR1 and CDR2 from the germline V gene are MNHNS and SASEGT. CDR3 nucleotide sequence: TGTGCCAGCACTCGGGACAGACTCAATTCACCCCTCCACTTT. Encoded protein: CASTRDRLNSPLHF.

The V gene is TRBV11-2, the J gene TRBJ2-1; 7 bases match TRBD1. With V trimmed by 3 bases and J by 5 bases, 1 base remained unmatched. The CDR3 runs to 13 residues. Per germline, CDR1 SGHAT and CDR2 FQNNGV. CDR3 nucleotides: TGTGCCAGCAGCTTTACAGGGGACAATGAGCAGTTCTTC. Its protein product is CASSFTGDNEQFF.

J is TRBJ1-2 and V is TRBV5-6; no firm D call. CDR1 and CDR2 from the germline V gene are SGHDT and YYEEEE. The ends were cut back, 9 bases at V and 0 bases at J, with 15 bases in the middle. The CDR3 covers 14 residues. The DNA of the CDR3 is TGTGCCACCGGCAGGCTGTTAGCTAACTATGGCTACACCTTC. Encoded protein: CATGRLLANYGYTF.

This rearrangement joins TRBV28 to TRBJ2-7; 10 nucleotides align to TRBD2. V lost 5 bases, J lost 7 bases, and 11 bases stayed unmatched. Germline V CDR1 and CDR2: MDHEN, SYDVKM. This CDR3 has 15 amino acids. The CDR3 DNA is TGTGCCAGCAGTAAATCGAGCGGGGGGGTGATGGAGCAGTACGTC. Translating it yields CASSKSSGGVMEQYV.

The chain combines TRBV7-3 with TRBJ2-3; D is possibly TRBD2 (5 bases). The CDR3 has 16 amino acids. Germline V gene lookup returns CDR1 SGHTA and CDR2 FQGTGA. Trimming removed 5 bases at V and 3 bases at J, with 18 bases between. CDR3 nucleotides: TGTGCCAGCAGCCCCCCACAATCAGAGCGGACAGATACGCAGTATTTT. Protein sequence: CASSPPQSERTDTQYF.